This T cell receptor beta chain appears in the sequencing data of a study of blood T cell repertoires in COVID-19 (dated by TCRdb to the early 2020s). Background on the whole study: Samples from collaborators originated in the United States, Italy and Spain and spanned both the acute and convalescent phases of COVID-19. The prospective study material was composed of cDNA or gDNA derived from T cells, B-cell-depleted T cells, or PBMCs. Subjects who had been exposed to COVID-19, were actively infected with it, or had recovered from it provided the deeply sampled blood TCRbeta repertoires that made up the dataset. The repertoires were made available in a free public database intended to serve as a resource for research on the immune response to SARS-CoV-2. Samples came from the ongoing ImmuneRACE study (first 160 participants) plus 1,254 subjects from 6 global collaborators. A de-identified subject ID, COVID-19 status, age in years and sex were almost always included in the sample metadata. HLA class I and class II types, where available, came from metadata supplied by the sample provider rather than from assay-based typing.

Details on this clone: Its antigen is still unknown. Base qualities were left out, and no much larger clone turns up one base away.

TCRbeta CDR3 regions were amplified from genomic DNA by means of the immunoSEQ Assay, a bias-controlled multiplex PCR. From the authors' description of their analysis: The number of nucleated cells in each sample was estimated by amplification of reference gene primers within the assay. Sequence reads were collapsed and filtered to measure the absolute abundance of every unique TCRbeta CDR3 rearrangement. For each sample, productive Simpson clonality was calculated by taking the square root of Simpson's diversity index across productive rearrangements. What TCRdb holds here is the immuneACCESS table cut down to in-frame rearrangements. Part of the clones is not present; checked against another copy, under half of the missing clones reflect an unresolved V gene, and the others are unexplained. D and trimming come from the DNA, and the V and J calls and clone size come from that table. Present in this sample are 150,000 to 200,000 clones, around 82% of which were seen just once. The top ten constitute about 15% of the sample.

Study-level results and caveats: The quantity of clinical and demographic metadata differed by source and by participant and was supplied without curation.

Participants in the prospective study were aged 18 to 89 years, lived in under 30 United States geographic areas, and enrolled through a virtual design. In the prospective study, participants were assigned to cohorts based on the clinical history participants reported in a screening survey and a study questionnaire. In the prospective study, mobile phlebotomists collected whole blood, serum and a nasopharyngeal or oropharyngeal swab from each participant. Additional blood draws and questionnaires over a 2-month period could optionally be provided by prospective study participants. Blood samples from the prospective study were shipped frozen or at room temperature prior to DNA extraction. The V and J ends are trimmed by 2 bases and 7 bases, leaving 21 bases between them. The CDR3 covers 17 residues, taking in both the cysteine and the phenylalanine. Only CDR3 DNA remains: 51 bases, in frame from the first base. The germline V gene encodes CDR1 SGHTA and CDR2 FQGNSA.

The rearrangement joined TRBV7-2 to TRBJ1-5, with TRBD1 perhaps the D gene, on 6 matching bases. Sample: PBMCs or T cells enriched from blood (not recorded which). This receptor was identified in a woman aged 50 to 60 with acute COVID-19. The DNA sequence is as follows: TGTGCCAGCAGCTTAATGGTCGGGGGGGCGGGCGGCCAGCCCCAGCATTTT. It translates as CASSLMVGGAGGQPQHF.